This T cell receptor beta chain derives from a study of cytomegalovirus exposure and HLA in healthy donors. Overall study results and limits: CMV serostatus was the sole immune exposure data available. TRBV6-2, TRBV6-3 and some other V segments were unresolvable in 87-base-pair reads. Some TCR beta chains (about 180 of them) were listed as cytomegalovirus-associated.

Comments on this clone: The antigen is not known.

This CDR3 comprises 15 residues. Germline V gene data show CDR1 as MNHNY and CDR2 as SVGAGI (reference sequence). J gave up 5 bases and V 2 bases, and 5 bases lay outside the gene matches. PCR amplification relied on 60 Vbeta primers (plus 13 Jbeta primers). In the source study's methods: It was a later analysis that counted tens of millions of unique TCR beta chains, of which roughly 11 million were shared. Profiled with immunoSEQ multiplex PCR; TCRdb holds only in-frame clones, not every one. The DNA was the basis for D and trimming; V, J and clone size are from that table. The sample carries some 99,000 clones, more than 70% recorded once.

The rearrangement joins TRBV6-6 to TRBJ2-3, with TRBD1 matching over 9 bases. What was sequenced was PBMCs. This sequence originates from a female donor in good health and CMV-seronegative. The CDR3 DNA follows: TGTGCCAGCAGTTACGGGGACAGGGTGAAAGATACGCAGTATTTT. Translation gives CASSYGDRVKDTQYF.